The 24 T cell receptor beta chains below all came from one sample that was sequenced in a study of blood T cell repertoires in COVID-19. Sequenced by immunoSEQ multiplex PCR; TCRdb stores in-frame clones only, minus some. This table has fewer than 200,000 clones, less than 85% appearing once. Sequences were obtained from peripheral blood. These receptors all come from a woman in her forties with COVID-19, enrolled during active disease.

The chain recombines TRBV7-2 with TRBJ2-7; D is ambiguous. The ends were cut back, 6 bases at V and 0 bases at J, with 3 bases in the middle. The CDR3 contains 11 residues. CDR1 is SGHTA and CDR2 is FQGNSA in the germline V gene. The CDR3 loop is CASSNSYEQYF. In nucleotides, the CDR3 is TGTGCCAGCAGTAACTCCTACGAGCAGTACTTC.

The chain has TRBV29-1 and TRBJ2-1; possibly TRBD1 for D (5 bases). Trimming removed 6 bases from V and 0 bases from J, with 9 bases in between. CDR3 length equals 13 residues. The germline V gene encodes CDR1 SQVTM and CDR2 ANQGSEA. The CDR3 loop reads CSVVTDSYNEQFF. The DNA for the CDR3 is TGCAGCGTGGTGACAGACTCCTACAATGAGCAGTTCTTC.

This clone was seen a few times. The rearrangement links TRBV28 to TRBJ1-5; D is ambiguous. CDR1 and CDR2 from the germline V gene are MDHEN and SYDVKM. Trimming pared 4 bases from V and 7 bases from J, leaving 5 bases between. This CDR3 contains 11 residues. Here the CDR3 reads CASSSRQPQHF. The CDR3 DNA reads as TGTGCCAGCAGTTCACGGCAGCCCCAGCATTTT.

The DNA for the CDR3 is TGTGCCAGCAGTGAAAGGGGCGGCTGGGACATTCAGTACTTC. It encodes CASSERGGWDIQYF. This chain links TRBV2 with TRBJ2-4, with D perhaps TRBD1 (5 bases). V shed 2 bases and J shed 8 bases, with 13 bases lying between them. Per germline, CDR1 SNHLY and CDR2 FYNNEI. The CDR3 has 14 residues. Full variable domain (outside the CDR3, taken from reference TRBV2 and TRBJ2-4): EPEVTQTPSHQVTQMGQEVILRCVPISNHLYFYWYRQILGQKVEFLVSFYNNEISEKSEIFDDQFSVERPDGSNFTLKIRSTKLEDSAMYFCASSERGGWDIQYFGAGTRLSVL.

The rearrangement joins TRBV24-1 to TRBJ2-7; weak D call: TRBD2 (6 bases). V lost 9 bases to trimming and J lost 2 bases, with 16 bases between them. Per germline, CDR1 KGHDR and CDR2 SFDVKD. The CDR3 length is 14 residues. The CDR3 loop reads CATRRASDTYEQYF. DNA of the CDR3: TGTGCCACCCGGAGGGCTAGCGACACCTACGAGCAGTACTTC.

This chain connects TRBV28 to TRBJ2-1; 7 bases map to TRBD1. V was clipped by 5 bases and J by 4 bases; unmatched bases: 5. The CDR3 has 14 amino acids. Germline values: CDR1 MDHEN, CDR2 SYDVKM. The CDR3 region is CASSPGTAYNEQFF. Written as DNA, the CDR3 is TGTGCCAGCAGTCCGGGGACAGCTTACAATGAGCAGTTCTTC. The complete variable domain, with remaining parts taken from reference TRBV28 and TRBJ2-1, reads DVKVTQSSRYLVKRTGEKVFLECVQDMDHENMFWYRQDPGLGLRLIYFSYDVKMKEKGDIPEGYSVSREKKERFSLILESASTNQTSMYLCASSPGTAYNEQFFGPGTRLTVL.

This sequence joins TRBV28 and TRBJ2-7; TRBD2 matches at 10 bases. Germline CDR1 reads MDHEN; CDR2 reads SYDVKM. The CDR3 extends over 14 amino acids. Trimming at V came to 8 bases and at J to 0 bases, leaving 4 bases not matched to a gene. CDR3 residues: CASAGLAVSYEQYF. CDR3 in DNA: TGTGCCAGCGCTGGACTAGCGGTCTCCTACGAGCAGTACTTC.

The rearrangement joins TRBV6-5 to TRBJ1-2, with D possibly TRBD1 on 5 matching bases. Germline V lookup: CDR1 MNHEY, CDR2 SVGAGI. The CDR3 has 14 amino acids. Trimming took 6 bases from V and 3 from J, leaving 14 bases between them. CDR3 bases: TGTGCCAGCAGCAGGTATAGGGGTGACTATGGCTACACCTTC. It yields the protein CASSRYRGDYGYTF.

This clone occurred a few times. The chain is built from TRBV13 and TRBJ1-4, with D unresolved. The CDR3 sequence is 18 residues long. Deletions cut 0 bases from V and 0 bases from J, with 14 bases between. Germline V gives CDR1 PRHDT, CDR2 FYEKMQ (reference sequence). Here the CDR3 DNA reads TGTGCCAGCAGCTTAGGCCCAGGCTGGCTGTCAACTAATGAAAAACTGTTTTTT. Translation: CASSLGPGWLSTNEKLFF.

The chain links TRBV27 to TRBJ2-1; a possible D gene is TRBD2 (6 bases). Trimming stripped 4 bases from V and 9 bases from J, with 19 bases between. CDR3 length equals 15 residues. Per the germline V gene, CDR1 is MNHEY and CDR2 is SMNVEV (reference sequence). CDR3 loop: CASSSPPTGGREQFF. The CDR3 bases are TGTGCCAGCAGTTCACCCCCAACCGGGGGTCGTGAGCAGTTCTTC.

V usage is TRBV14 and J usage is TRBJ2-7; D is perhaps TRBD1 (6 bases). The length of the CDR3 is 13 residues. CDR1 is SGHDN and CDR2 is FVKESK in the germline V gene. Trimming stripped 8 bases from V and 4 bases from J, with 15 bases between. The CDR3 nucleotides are TGTGCCAGCGTCACAGGGATCCGTTACGAGCAGTACGTC. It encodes CASVTGIRYEQYV.

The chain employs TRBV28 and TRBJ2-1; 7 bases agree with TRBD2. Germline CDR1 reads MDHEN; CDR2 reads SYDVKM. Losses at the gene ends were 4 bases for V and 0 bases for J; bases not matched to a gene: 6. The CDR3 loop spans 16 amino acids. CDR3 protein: CASSSSGTSSYNEQFF. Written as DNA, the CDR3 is TGTGCCAGCAGTTCTAGCGGAACAAGCTCCTACAATGAGCAGTTCTTC.

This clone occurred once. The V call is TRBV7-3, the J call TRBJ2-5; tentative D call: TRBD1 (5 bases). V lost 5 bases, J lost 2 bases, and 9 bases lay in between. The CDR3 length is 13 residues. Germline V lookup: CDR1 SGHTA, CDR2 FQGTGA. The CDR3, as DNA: TGTGCCAGCAGCATCGACAGACAAGAGACCCAGTACTTC. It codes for CASSIDRQETQYF.

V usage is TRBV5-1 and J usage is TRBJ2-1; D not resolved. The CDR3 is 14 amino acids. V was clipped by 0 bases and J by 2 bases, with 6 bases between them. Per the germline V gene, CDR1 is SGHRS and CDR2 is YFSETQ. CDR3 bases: TGCGCCAGCAGCTTGGGGGCCACCTACAATGAGCAGTTCTTC. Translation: CASSLGATYNEQFF. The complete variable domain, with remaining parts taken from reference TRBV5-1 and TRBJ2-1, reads KAGVTQTPRYLIKTRGQQVTLSCSPISGHRSVSWYQQTPGQGLQFLFEYFSETQRNKGNFPGRFSGRQFSNSRSEMNVSTLELGDSALYLCASSLGATYNEQFFGPGTRLTVL.

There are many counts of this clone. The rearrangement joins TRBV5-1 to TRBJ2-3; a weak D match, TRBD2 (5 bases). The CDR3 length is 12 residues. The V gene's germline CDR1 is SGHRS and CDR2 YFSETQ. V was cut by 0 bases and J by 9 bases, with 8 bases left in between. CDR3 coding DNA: TGCGCCAGCAGCTTGGGAGGGATCACGCAGTATTTT. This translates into CASSLGGITQYF.

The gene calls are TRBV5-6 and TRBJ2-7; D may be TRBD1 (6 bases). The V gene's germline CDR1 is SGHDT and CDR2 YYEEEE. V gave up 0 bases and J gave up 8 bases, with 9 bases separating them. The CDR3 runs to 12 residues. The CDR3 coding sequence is TGTGCCAGCAGCTTGGTAGGGGGTAAGCAGTACGTC. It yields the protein CASSLVGGKQYV.

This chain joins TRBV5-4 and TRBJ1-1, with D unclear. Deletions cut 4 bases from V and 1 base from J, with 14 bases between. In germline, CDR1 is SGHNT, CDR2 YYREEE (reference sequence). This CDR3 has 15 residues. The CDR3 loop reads CASSPWARQNTEAFF. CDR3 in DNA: TGTGCCAGCAGCCCTTGGGCCAGACAGAACACTGAAGCTTTCTTT.

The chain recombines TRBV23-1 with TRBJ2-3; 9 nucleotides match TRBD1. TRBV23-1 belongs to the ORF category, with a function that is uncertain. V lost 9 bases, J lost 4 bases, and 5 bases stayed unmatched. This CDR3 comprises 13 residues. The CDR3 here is CARNGQGSDTQYF. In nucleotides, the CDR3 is TGCGCCAGAAACGGACAGGGGTCAGATACGCAGTATTTT.

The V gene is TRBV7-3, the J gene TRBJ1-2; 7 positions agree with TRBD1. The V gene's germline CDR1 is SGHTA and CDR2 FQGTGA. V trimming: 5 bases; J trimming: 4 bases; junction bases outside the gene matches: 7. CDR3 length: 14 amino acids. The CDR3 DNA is TGTGCCAGCAGCCCTGACAGGGTTTCCTATGGCTACACCTTC. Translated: CASSPDRVSYGYTF.

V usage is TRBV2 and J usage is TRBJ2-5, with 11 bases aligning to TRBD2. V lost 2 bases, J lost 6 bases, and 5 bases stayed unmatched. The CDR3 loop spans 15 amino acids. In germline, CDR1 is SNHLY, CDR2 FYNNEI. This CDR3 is CASSETASGRKTQYF. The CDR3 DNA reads TGTGCCAGCAGTGAAACGGCTAGCGGGAGGAAGACCCAGTACTTC.

The CDR3 nucleotides read TGTGCCAGCAGTGAAAGCGACAGGTCCTCCTACGAGCAGTACTTC. Translating it yields CASSESDRSSYEQYF. The chain combines TRBV6-1 with TRBJ2-7; D might be TRBD1 (6 bases). The CDR3 runs to 15 residues. V gave up 2 bases and J gave up 0 bases, with 11 bases separating them. The germline CDR1 and CDR2 sequences are MNHNS and SASEGT.

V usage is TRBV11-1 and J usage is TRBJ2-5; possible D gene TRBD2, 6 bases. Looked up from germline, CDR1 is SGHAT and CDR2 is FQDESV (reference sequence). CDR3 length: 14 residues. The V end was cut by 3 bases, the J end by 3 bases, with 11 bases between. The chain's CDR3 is CASSLVAGKETQYF. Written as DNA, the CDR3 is TGTGCCAGCAGCTTGGTGGCGGGGAAAGAGACCCAGTACTTC.

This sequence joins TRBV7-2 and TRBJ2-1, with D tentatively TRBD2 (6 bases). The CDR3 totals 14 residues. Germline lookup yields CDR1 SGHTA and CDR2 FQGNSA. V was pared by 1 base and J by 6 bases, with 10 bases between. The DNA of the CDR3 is TGTGCCAGCAGCTTAGGGGGGAGGCCCAATGAGCAGTTCTTC. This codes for CASSLGGRPNEQFF.

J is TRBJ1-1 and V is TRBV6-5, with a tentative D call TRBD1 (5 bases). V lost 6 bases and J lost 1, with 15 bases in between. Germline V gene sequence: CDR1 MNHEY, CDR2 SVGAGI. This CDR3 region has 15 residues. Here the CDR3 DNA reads TGTGCCAGCAGACACCGACAGCTACCGAACACTGAAGCTTTCTTT. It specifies CASRHRQLPNTEAFF.